These 20 T cell receptor beta chains came from one sample sequenced in a study of early T cells in non-severe SARS-CoV-2 infection. TCRdb itself ran the 5' RACE reads through MiXCR, one entry per CDR3 protein. The data show tens of thousands of distinct CDR3 sequences, with approximately 12% seen just once and more than 5.5% held by the top ten. The sequencing input was whole blood. These receptor sequences come from an adult who was a healthcare worker with PCR-confirmed SARS-CoV-2 infection or an uninfected control (not recorded which).

The CDR3 sequence is CASRSRAYDEQYF. CDR3 sequence (DNA): TGTGCCAGCAGGAGCAGGGCGTACGACGAGCAGTACTTC. The chain links TRBV7-9 to TRBJ2-7, with a possible D match to TRBD1 (5 bases). This CDR3 is built from 13 residues. The germline gives CDR1 SEHNR, CDR2 FQNEAQ (reference sequence). Trimming removed 6 bases at V and 5 bases at J, with 14 bases between.

This sequence joins TRBV20-1 and TRBJ2-1; 9 bases map to TRBD1. The CDR3 consists of 16 residues. Trimming cost V 0 bases and J 1 base; bases outside gene matches: 4. CDR1 DFQATT and CDR2 SNEGSKA come from the germline V gene (reference sequence). The CDR3 sequence: CSARDPGQGSYNEQFF. DNA of the CDR3: TGCAGTGCTAGAGATCCGGGACAGGGATCCTACAATGAGCAGTTCTTC.

This clonotype was counted only a few times. V and J are TRBV7-2 and TRBJ2-2; possibly TRBD1 for D (5 bases). Germline CDR1 SGHTA, CDR2 FQGNSA. The V and J ends lost 5 bases and 4 bases respectively, with 11 bases between them. The CDR3 has 14 amino acids. The CDR3 DNA reads as TGTGCCAGCAGCCGACAGAGACCCACCGGGGAGCTGTTTTTT. Residues: CASSRQRPTGELFF.

The chain couples TRBV7-9 to TRBJ2-1; 10 bases align to TRBD2. There are 17 residues in the CDR3. CDR1 is SEHNR, CDR2 FQNEAQ, per germline (reference sequence). J lost 6 bases, V lost 5 bases, and 13 bases had no gene match. CDR3: CASSNIIAGGVGNEQFF. CDR3 DNA sequence: TGTGCCAGCAGCAACATTATAGCGGGAGGCGTTGGCAATGAGCAGTTCTTC.

The chain couples TRBV6-6 to TRBJ1-1, with 9 positions matching TRBD1. This CDR3 region has 16 residues. J lost 8 bases, V lost 7 bases, and 17 bases had no gene match. Germline V CDR1 and CDR2: MNHNY, SVGAGI (reference sequence). In DNA, the CDR3 is TGTGCCAGCACTAACTCCCTTGGACAGGGGACTAAAGAAGCTTTCTTT. Protein product: CASTNSLGQGTKEAFF.

This clonotype has just a few counts. The chain joins TRBV4-3 to TRBJ1-5; 9 positions match TRBD1. This CDR3 is built from 15 residues. V dropped 1 base and J dropped 6; count of bases not matched to a gene: 4. CDR1 is LGHNA and CDR2 is YSLEER in the germline V gene. CDR3 nucleotide sequence: TGCGCCAGCAGCCAAGGGGCGGACAGGGGTCAGCCCCAGCATTTT. This encodes CASSQGADRGQPQHF.

The table lists this clonotype with many counts. This chain links TRBV5-8 with TRBJ2-3; TRBD2 might be the D (5 bases). Trimming shortened V by 1 base and J by 1 base, and 10 bases separated the two germline ends. Germline V gene lookup returns CDR1 SGHTS and CDR2 YDEGEE. This CDR3 region has 15 residues. CDR3 residues: CASSLFGGRTDTQYF. The DNA for the CDR3 is TGTGCCAGCAGCTTGTTTGGCGGGCGCACAGATACGCAGTATTTT.

On this clonotype: A much larger clone sits a single nucleotide away, making a read error possible. V gene TRBV25-1 combines with J gene TRBJ1-3; D is unresolved. This CDR3 contains 12 residues. V was pared by 6 bases and J by 0 bases, with 3 bases between. The germline CDR1 and CDR2 sequences are MGHDK and SYGVNS. The CDR3 nucleotides are TGTGCCAGCAGGGGCTCTGGAAACACCATATATTTT. Its translation is CASRGSGNTIYF.

This clonotype has just a few counts. V usage is TRBV5-4 and J usage is TRBJ2-2; TRBD1 matches at 10 bases. CDR3 length: 15 amino acids. Trimming removed 5 bases from V and 4 bases from J; junction bases left unmatched: 5. Germline assignment: CDR1 SGHNT and CDR2 YYREEE (reference sequence). This CDR3 is CASRRDRGVTGELFF. CDR3 DNA: TGTGCCAGCAGAAGGGACAGGGGAGTCACCGGGGAGCTGTTTTTT.

This clonotype was observed a few times. The chain recombines TRBV7-2 with TRBJ1-2; perhaps TRBD1 as D (5 bases). Per germline, CDR1 SGHTA and CDR2 FQGNSA. The CDR3 has 18 amino acids. With 0 bases removed from V and 4 bases from J, the gap between germline ends came to 21 bases. The CDR3 DNA reads TGTGCCAGCAGCTTAGCAGGGGTCGGGGCCAGCCTCCCCTATGGCTACACCTTC. Its protein is CASSLAGVGASLPYGYTF.

This clonotype was observed at least ten times. The rearrangement links TRBV11-2 to TRBJ2-1, with D maybe TRBD1 (6 bases). The CDR3 is 17 amino acids. Trimming shortened V by 4 bases and J by 4 bases, and 20 bases separated the two germline ends. Germline CDR1 and CDR2: SGHAT and FQNNGV. As DNA, the CDR3 is TGTGCCAGCAGCTGGGTAACCGGGACACAACTATACAATGAGCAGTTCTTC. It translates to CASSWVTGTQLYNEQFF.

This clonotype was recorded a few times. V and J are TRBV10-3 and TRBJ2-1; the match to TRBD1 covers 8 bases. This CDR3 spans 15 amino acids. Germline V gene lookup returns CDR1 ENHRY and CDR2 SYGVKD. J lost 5 bases, V lost 10 bases, and 13 bases had no gene match. The CDR3 loop reads CATRQGISSDNEQFF. As DNA, the CDR3 is TGTGCCACCCGACAGGGGATCAGTTCTGACAATGAGCAGTTCTTC.

This clonotype was seen a handful of times. The chain combines TRBV6-4 with TRBJ2-5; TRBD1 is a possible D gene (6 bases). V shed 5 bases and J shed 2 bases, with 9 bases lying between them. The length of the CDR3 is 13 residues. CDR1 and CDR2 (germline): MRHNA, SNTAGT. The CDR3 coding sequence is TGTGCCAGCAGTCCAGGGGAGCAAGAGACCCAGTACTTC. Amino acid sequence: CASSPGEQETQYF.

V gene TRBV20-1 combines with J gene TRBJ1-6; D is perhaps TRBD1 (5 bases). Germline values: CDR1 DFQATT, CDR2 SNEGSKA (reference sequence). This CDR3 spans 13 amino acids. Trimming took off 0 bases at V and 16 bases at J, with 16 bases between the two ends. CDR3 in amino acids: CSARDSGTERLHF. CDR3 nucleotide sequence: TGCAGTGCTAGAGATTCCGGGACGGAGCGTCTCCACTTT.

This clonotype was detected ten times or more. The chain couples TRBV7-8 to TRBJ2-3, with 9 bases fitting TRBD2. Germline V gene data show CDR1 as SGHVS and CDR2 as FQNEAQ. The CDR3 loop spans 17 amino acids. The V gene end was trimmed by 5 bases and the J gene end by 0 bases; junction bases not matched to a gene: 9. This chain's CDR3 is CASSPFERGASTDTQYF. The CDR3 region has the DNA TGTGCCAGCAGCCCCTTCGAGCGGGGGGCAAGCACAGATACGCAGTATTTT.

This clonotype has ten or more counts. The V and J genes are TRBV12-3 or TRBV12-4 and TRBJ2-5, with D possibly TRBD1 on 6 matching bases. Trimming took off 5 bases at V and 2 bases at J, with 24 bases between the two ends. The CDR3 runs 18 residues. As DNA, the CDR3 is TGTGCCAGCAGTAACCTGGGGCAGGGGAATTCCAATCAAGAGACCCAGTACTTC. Translation: CASSNLGQGNSNQETQYF.

This clonotype was picked up many times. The chain couples TRBV11-2 to TRBJ2-3; perhaps D is TRBD1 or TRBD2 (5 bases each). Per germline, CDR1 SGHAT and CDR2 FQNNGV. Trimming took off 2 bases at V and 6 bases at J, with 12 bases between the two ends. The CDR3 sequence is 14 residues long. The CDR3 region is CASSLPGPLDTQYF. Here the CDR3 DNA reads TGTGCCAGCAGCTTACCGGGACCGCTCGATACGCAGTATTTT.

A few counts support this clonotype. The rearrangement uses TRBV7-9 and TRBJ2-5; 13 bases agree with TRBD2. J was trimmed by 3 bases and V by 5 bases; bases with no gene match: 3. Germline V gene lookup returns CDR1 SEHNR and CDR2 FQNEAQ (reference sequence). This CDR3 has 15 residues. The DNA of the CDR3 is TGTGCCAGCAGCCGAGGGACTAGCGGGAAAGAGACCCAGTACTTC. It specifies CASSRGTSGKETQYF.

In this sample, this clonotype turned up a few times. The gene calls are TRBV27 and TRBJ2-7; 12 bases line up with TRBD1. The V gene's germline CDR1 is MNHEY and CDR2 SMNVEV (reference sequence). The junction had 5 bases not matched to a gene; V was cut back by 3 bases and J by 2 bases. The CDR3 length is 16 residues. The CDR3 reads CASSFAGTGGTYEQYF. CDR3 coding DNA: TGTGCCAGCAGTTTCGCCGGGACAGGGGGCACCTACGAGCAGTACTTC.

This clonotype was counted at least ten times. This chain uses TRBV6-6 with TRBJ1-4, with a possible D match to TRBD1 (6 bases). The CDR3 extends over 14 amino acids. Trimming cost V 6 bases and J 5 bases, with 13 bases left between them. CDR1 and CDR2 (germline): MNHNY, SVGAGI (reference sequence). CDR3 bases: TGTGCCAGCAGCCGACAGGAGCAGAATGAAAAACTGTTTTTT. This encodes CASSRQEQNEKLFF.